Following are 21 T cell receptor beta chains from one sample sequenced in a study of shared clonotypes between healthy human individuals. Only in-frame clones appear in the TCRdb table, and some are missing; sequencing was by immunoSEQ multiplex PCR. The sample has more than 1.2 million clones, approximately 98.5% seen once. The sequenced sample was naive CD4+ T cells sorted from blood. Subset indicated: CD45RA+ positively selected. These receptors originate from a man aged 25 to 40 in good health.

The CDR3 bases are TGCGCCAGCAGCCAAGATCCTGCAGGTTCAACTAATGAAAAACTGTTTTTT. It specifies CASSQDPAGSTNEKLFF. V and J are TRBV4-3 and TRBJ1-4; D not resolved. Germline CDR1 reads LGHNA; CDR2 reads YSLEER. This CDR3 is built from 17 residues. Trimming removed 0 bases at V and 0 bases at J, with 11 bases between.

DNA for the CDR3: TGTGCCAGCAGCTTGGCCATCGGGGAGCAGTACTTC. Its protein product is CASSLAIGEQYF. This chain connects TRBV5-6 to TRBJ2-7; no clear D gene. This CDR3 spans 12 amino acids. Trimming took 0 bases from V and 7 from J, leaving 8 bases between them. CDR1 SGHDT and CDR2 YYEEEE come from the germline V gene.

The V call is TRBV9, the J call TRBJ2-3; perhaps TRBD1 as D (6 bases). Trimming pared 0 bases from V and 5 bases from J, leaving 16 bases between. Germline CDR1 and CDR2: SGDLS and YYNGEE. The CDR3 is made up of 16 amino acids. The CDR3 DNA reads as TGTGCCAGCAGCGTAGGGACTGCCCTAGGGGGAGATACGCAGTATTTT. This translates into CASSVGTALGGDTQYF.

This chain connects TRBV28 to TRBJ2-1; 11 bases line up with TRBD2. Germline assignment: CDR1 MDHEN and CDR2 SYDVKM. CDR3 length equals 16 residues. V was clipped by 7 bases and J by 3 bases; unmatched bases: 8. The CDR3 bases are TGTGCCAGCAAGACCCTAGCGGGAGGAAACTACAATGAGCAGTTCTTC. This codes for CASKTLAGGNYNEQFF.

This sequence joins TRBV4-1 and TRBJ2-3; D gene unclear. Trimming took off 1 base at V and 2 bases at J, with 13 bases between the two ends. The germline gives CDR1 MGHRA, CDR2 YSYEKL. The CDR3 totals 16 residues. The CDR3 sequence is CASSQVSVQITDTQYF. Written as DNA, the CDR3 is TGCGCCAGCAGCCAAGTTTCGGTACAGATCACAGATACGCAGTATTTT.

This chain connects TRBV4-2 to TRBJ2-5; 9 nucleotides align to TRBD2. The CDR3 runs 17 residues. The trim removed 0 bases at V and 4 bases at J, leaving 9 bases unmatched. Germline V gives CDR1 LGHNA, CDR2 YNFKEQ. The CDR3 region has the DNA TGTGCCAGCAGCCAAGATCTACTAGCGGGTGCCTCAGAGACCCAGTACTTC. Protein: CASSQDLLAGASETQYF.

The chain is built from TRBV25-1 and TRBJ1-5, with a weak D call TRBD1 (5 bases). CDR1 is MGHDK, CDR2 SYGVNS, per germline. CDR3 length: 15 residues. V was trimmed by 4 bases and J by 5 bases, leaving 15 bases between them. DNA of the CDR3: TGTGCCAGCAGTGCAACAGGTGTTCACGATCAGCCCCAGCATTTT. Translating it yields CASSATGVHDQPQHF.

This chain connects TRBV9 to TRBJ2-3; D is unresolved. The CDR3 length is 13 residues. The V and J ends lost 3 bases and 1 base respectively, with 6 bases between them. Germline CDR1 is SGDLS and CDR2 is YYNGEE. The CDR3 region is CASSDQRTDTQYF. CDR3 in DNA: TGTGCCAGCAGCGACCAGCGCACAGATACGCAGTATTTT. The variable domain in full, completed from reference TRBV9 and TRBJ2-3, reads DSGVTQTPKHLITATGQRVTLRCSPRSGDLSVYWYQQSLDQGLQFLIQYYNGEERAKGNILERFSAQQFPDLHSELNLSSLELGDSALYFCASSDQRTDTQYFGPGTRLTVL.

The chain recombines TRBV18 with TRBJ2-7; D remains unclear. The length of the CDR3 is 14 residues. Germline values: CDR1 KGHSH, CDR2 LQKENI. Trimming took off 3 bases at V and 2 bases at J, with 11 bases between the two ends. CDR3 DNA sequence: TGTGCCAGCTCACCCAACGACCCGGCCTACGAGCAGTACTTC. Its protein is CASSPNDPAYEQYF.

CDR3 amino acids: CASSKDLKKPETSGNTIYF. CDR3 nucleotide sequence: TGTGCCAGCAGCAAAGACCTGAAAAAGCCCGAAACCTCTGGAAACACCATATATTTT. The chain has TRBV21-1 and TRBJ1-3. TRBV21-1 is termed a pseudogene. The CDR3 extends over 19 amino acids.

The chain recombines TRBV2 with TRBJ2-7; unclear D gene. V shed 5 bases and J shed 3 bases, with 8 bases lying between them. The CDR3 extends over 12 amino acids. Germline lookup yields CDR1 SNHLY and CDR2 FYNNEI. The CDR3 DNA follows: TGTGCCAGCAGTTTGACTCTCTACGAGCAGTACTTC. Translated, it gives CASSLTLYEQYF.

J is TRBJ2-2 and V is TRBV28; 7 positions agree with TRBD1. J gave up 5 bases and V 5 bases, and 8 bases lay outside the gene matches. Germline assignment: CDR1 MDHEN and CDR2 SYDVKM. The CDR3 contains 15 residues. The CDR3 protein is CASSTMGQQTGELFF. CDR3 DNA: TGTGCCAGCAGTACCATGGGACAGCAAACCGGGGAGCTGTTTTTT.

The gene calls are TRBV27 and TRBJ2-2; 10 bases match TRBD2. The CDR3 spans 15 residues. Germline assignment: CDR1 MNHEY and CDR2 SMNVEV (reference sequence). V dropped 5 bases and J dropped 5; count of bases not matched to a gene: 5. The CDR3 sequence is CASSLAGARTGELFF. For the CDR3, the DNA is TGTGCCAGCAGTCTAGCGGGAGCTCGGACCGGGGAGCTGTTTTTT.

The rearrangement links TRBV2 to TRBJ1-5; D is perhaps TRBD1 (5 bases). The V and J ends lost 2 bases and 5 bases respectively, with 10 bases between them. Germline CDR1 and CDR2: SNHLY and FYNNEI. The CDR3 extends over 14 amino acids. Here the CDR3 DNA reads TGTGCCAGCAGTGAAATACTAGGGGATCAGCCCCAGCATTTT. This codes for CASSEILGDQPQHF.

This clone appeared once. The chain employs TRBV7-9 and TRBJ2-5; the match to TRBD2 covers 10 bases. Per germline, CDR1 SEHNR and CDR2 FQNEAQ (reference sequence). Germline trimming cut 2 bases from V and 7 bases from J; bases unmatched to any gene: 4. The CDR3 consists of 14 residues. The CDR3 loop reads CASSLILAGGTQYF. In DNA, the CDR3 is TGTGCCAGCAGCTTAATATTAGCGGGAGGGACCCAGTACTTC.

J is TRBJ1-3 and V is TRBV15; tentative D call: TRBD1 (6 bases). The V end lost 4 bases, the J end lost 0 bases, and 10 bases lay between the germline ends. The CDR3 length is 15 residues. The germline gives CDR1 LNHNV, CDR2 YYDKDF (reference sequence). The CDR3 coding sequence is TGTGCCACCAGCATACAGGGATTCTCTGGAAACACCATATATTTT. This translates into CATSIQGFSGNTIYF.

This chain uses TRBV7-8 with TRBJ2-2; D is perhaps TRBD1 (5 bases). The CDR3 consists of 16 residues. The V end lost 0 bases, the J end lost 2 bases, and 10 bases lay between the germline ends. The germline gives CDR1 SGHVS, CDR2 FQNEAQ. CDR3 in DNA: TGTGCCAGCAGCTTAGCGAGACAGCCAAACACCGGGGAGCTGTTTTTT. It is translated as CASSLARQPNTGELFF.

The V and J genes are TRBV13 and TRBJ2-7, with 11 bases that match TRBD2. Losses at the gene ends were 3 bases for V and 3 bases for J; bases not matched to a gene: 4. Germline values: CDR1 PRHDT, CDR2 FYEKMQ (reference sequence). The CDR3 loop spans 15 amino acids. Written as DNA, the CDR3 is TGTGCCAGCAGCTTTCGGACTAGCGGGTACTACGAGCAGTACTTC. Translated, it gives CASSFRTSGYYEQYF.

This sequence joins TRBV10-3 and TRBJ2-3; 7 bases line up with TRBD1. Trimming removed 4 bases from V and 3 bases from J; junction bases left unmatched: 4. Germline V gives CDR1 ENHRY, CDR2 SYGVKD. The CDR3 runs 14 residues. In DNA form, the CDR3 reads TGTGCCATCAGTGCAGGCAGGGGGACAGATACGCAGTATTTT. It yields the protein CAISAGRGTDTQYF.

This clone has a single count. The rearrangement joins TRBV27 to TRBJ2-1; possible D gene TRBD1, 5 bases. V was trimmed by 2 bases and J by 8 bases, leaving 13 bases between them. The CDR3 consists of 14 residues. Germline lookup yields CDR1 MNHEY and CDR2 SMNVEV (reference sequence). CDR3 nucleotide sequence: TGTGCCAGCAGTTTAAATCATGGGGCCGATGAGCAGTTCTTC. The encoded protein is CASSLNHGADEQFF.

The V call is TRBV11-3, the J call TRBJ2-1; 9 positions agree with TRBD2. Germline loops: CDR1 SGHNT, CDR2 YENEEA. The CDR3 spans 14 residues. Germline trimming cut 5 bases from V and 9 bases from J; bases unmatched to any gene: 8. The DNA of the CDR3 is TGTGCCAGCAGCATCAGCGGGACTAGCTTTGAGCAGTTCTTC. It is translated as CASSISGTSFEQFF.